Detailed here is one TCR beta chain. The antigen is not known. The source of the sample is a study of post-analysis software for immune sequencing data. The library was made from cDNA and included unique molecular identifiers. Each CDR3 protein is one row after TCRdb ran MiXCR on the PCR reads. The sample records 650,000 to 850,000 distinct CDR3 sequences, around 53% being singletons. Study-wide results and caveats: Controls showed significantly higher normalized Chao1 diversity than did multiple sclerosis patients. Five TRBV segments were significantly more frequent in patients than in controls. TRBV5-6, TRBV5-1 and TRBV20-1 were among these segments. Those samples that were prepared in the same batch co-clustered strongly by F measure.

This CDR3 is built from 14 residues. The V end lost 1 base, the J end lost 7 bases, and 14 bases lay between the germline ends. Germline CDR1 SGDLS, CDR2 YYNGEE. The gene calls are TRBV9 and TRBJ1-2, with D unresolved. The TCR originated in a girl between 10 and 17 years old with multiple sclerosis. The source material was blood. The CDR3 DNA sequence: TGTGCCAGCAGCGTAAGCCCCGCAGAGCCTGGCTACACCTTC. This translates into CASSVSPAEPGYTF.